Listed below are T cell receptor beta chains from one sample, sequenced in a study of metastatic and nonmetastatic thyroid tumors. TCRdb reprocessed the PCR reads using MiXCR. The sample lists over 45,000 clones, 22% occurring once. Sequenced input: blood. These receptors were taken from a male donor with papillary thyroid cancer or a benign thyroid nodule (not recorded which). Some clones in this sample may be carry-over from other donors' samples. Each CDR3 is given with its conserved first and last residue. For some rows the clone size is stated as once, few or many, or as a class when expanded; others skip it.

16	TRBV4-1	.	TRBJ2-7	CASSQGGLAEAYEQYF
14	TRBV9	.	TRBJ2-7	CASSVDLGEYEQYF
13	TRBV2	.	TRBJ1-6	CASSGGPNSPLHF
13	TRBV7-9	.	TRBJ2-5	CASRKGTLETQYF
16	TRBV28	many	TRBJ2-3	CASSSATLAITDTQYF
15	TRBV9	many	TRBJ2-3	CASSDTAGAGDTQYF
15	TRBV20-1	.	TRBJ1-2	CSARGTGTESYGYTF
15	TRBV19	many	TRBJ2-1	CASSIVRGLHNEQFF
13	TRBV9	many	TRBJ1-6	CASSVDVNSPLHF
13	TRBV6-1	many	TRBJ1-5	CASTWGQDQPQHF
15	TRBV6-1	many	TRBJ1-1	CASRADRALNTEAFF
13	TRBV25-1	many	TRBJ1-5	CASSKGNNQPQHF
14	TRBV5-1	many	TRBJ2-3	CASSQDGGSDTQYF
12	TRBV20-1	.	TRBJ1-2	CSAAGGVYGYTF
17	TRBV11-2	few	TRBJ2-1	CASSSGTRFGSYNEQFF
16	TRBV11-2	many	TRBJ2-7	CASSSLGGLGAYEQYF
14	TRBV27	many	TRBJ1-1	CASSIQAANTEAFF
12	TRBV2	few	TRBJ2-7	CASSGWGREQYF
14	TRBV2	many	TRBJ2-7	CASSEAGTGYEQYF
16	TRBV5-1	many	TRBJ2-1	CASSLFSGGAANEQFF
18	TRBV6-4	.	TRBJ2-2	CASRDLRGEPPPTGELFF
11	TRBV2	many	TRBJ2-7	CASRVGYEQYF
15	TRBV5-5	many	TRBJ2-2	CASRPGTGFTGELFF
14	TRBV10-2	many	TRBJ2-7	CASRKALLMYEQYF
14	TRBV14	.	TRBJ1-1	CASSQAGMNTEAFF
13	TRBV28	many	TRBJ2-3	CATGAGGLDTQYF
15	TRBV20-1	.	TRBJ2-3	CSARVRVAGADTQYF
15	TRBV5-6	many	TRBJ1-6	CASSSVTAPNSPLHF
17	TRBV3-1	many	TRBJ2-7	CASSQEIASGRTYEQYF